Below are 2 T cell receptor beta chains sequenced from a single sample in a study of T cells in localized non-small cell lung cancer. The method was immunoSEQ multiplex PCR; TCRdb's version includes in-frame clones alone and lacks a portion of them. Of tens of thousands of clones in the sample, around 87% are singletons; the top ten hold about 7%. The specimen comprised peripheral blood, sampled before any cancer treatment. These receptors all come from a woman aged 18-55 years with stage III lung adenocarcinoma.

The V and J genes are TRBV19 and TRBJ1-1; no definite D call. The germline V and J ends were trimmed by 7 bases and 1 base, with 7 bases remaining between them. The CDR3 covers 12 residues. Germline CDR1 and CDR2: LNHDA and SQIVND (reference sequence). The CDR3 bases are TGTGCCAGTAAGTACTCGAACACTGAAGCTTTCTTT. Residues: CASKYSNTEAFF.

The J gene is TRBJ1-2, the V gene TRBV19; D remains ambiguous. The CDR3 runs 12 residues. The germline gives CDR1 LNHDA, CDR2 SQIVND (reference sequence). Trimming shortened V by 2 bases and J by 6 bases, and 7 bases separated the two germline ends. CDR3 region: CASSISSDGYTF. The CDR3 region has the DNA TGTGCCAGTAGTATATCCAGTGATGGCTACACCTTC.